These 11 T cell receptor beta chains share one sample of origin, sequenced in a study of Graves' ophthalmopathy and Graves' hyperthyroidism. Amplified TCR beta CDR3 regions were obtained using RNA transcripts as template. An opening RT-PCR round employed HTBI primers and preceded a second-round multiplex PCR. TCRdb reprocessed the multiplex PCR reads with MiXCR, giving one entry per CDR3 protein. The sample yields under 250,000 distinct CDR3 sequences, over 25% seen once. The source material was peripheral blood. These receptors came from a man aged 50 to 60 with Graves' ophthalmopathy.

This clonotype was seen only once. J is TRBJ1-6 and V is TRBV6-1; D is unclear. CDR1 and CDR2 (germline): MNHNS, SASEGT. The CDR3 contains 15 residues. Trimming stripped 6 bases from V and 3 bases from J, with 12 bases between. CDR3 coding DNA: TGTGCCAGCAGGTCGACCGAGAACTATAATTCACCCCTCCACTTT. Its protein product is CASRSTENYNSPLHF.

In this sample, this clonotype turned up many times. The chain joins TRBV30 to TRBJ2-2; 15 bases fit TRBD2. Germline CDR1 and CDR2: GTSNPN and SVGIG (reference sequence). There are 17 residues in the CDR3. Trimming at V came to 2 bases and at J to 4 bases, leaving 5 bases not matched to a gene. DNA of the CDR3: TGTGCCTGGAGTTGGGGACTAGCGGGAGGACCCACCGGGGAGCTGTTTTTT. It translates to CAWSWGLAGGPTGELFF. The full variable domain, rest sourced from reference TRBV30 and TRBJ2-2, is SQTIHQWPATLVQPVGSPLSLECTVEGTSNPNLYWYRQAAGRGLQLLFYSVGIGQISSEVPQNLSASRPQDRQFILSSKKLLLSDSGFYLCAWSWGLAGGPTGELFFGEGSRLTVL.

This rearrangement joins TRBV15 to TRBJ1-3; D possibly corresponds to TRBD1 (5 bases). CDR3 length equals 14 residues. CDR1 LNHNV and CDR2 YYDKDF come from the germline V gene (reference sequence). Trimming cost V 4 bases and J 0 bases, with 7 bases left between them. In DNA form, the CDR3 reads TGTGCCACCAGCATAAGGGGCTCTGGAAACACCATATATTTT. This encodes CATSIRGSGNTIYF.

The rearrangement uses TRBV11-2 and TRBJ1-2; 9 positions match TRBD1. Trimming at V came to 1 base and at J to 7 bases, leaving 4 bases not matched to a gene. CDR3 length: 14 residues. Germline assignment: CDR1 SGHAT and CDR2 FQNNGV. The CDR3 DNA is TGTGCCAGCAGCTTAGCACAGGGGGCCGGTGGCTACACCTTC. Translation: CASSLAQGAGGYTF. Using reference TRBV11-2 and TRBJ1-2 for the parts outside the CDR3, the full variable domain is EAGVAQSPRYKIIEKRQSVAFWCNPISGHATLYWYQQILGQGPKLLIQFQNNGVVDDSQLPKDRFSAERLKGVDSTLKIQPAKLEDSAVYLCASSLAQGAGGYTFGSGTRLTVV.

This clonotype was observed at least ten times. The gene calls are TRBV28 and TRBJ1-2; TRBD1 matches 7 bases. With 4 bases clipped from V and 0 bases from J, the junction kept 5 bases outside the gene matches. The germline V gene has CDR1 MDHEN and CDR2 SYDVKM. CDR3 size: 15 residues. The CDR3 is CASSSGQQPNYGYTF. Here the CDR3 DNA reads TGTGCCAGCAGTTCGGGACAGCAACCTAACTATGGCTACACCTTC.

The rearrangement uses TRBV12-3 or TRBV12-4 and TRBJ2-7, with 8 bases lining up with TRBD2. The CDR3 is 13 residues long. The V and J ends lost 5 bases and 4 bases, in that order; junction bases with no gene match: 4. The CDR3 sequence is CASSRQRGYEQYF. CDR3 DNA: TGTGCCAGCAGTCGACAGCGGGGGTACGAGCAGTACTTC.

This clonotype appeared many times. This may stem from a read error, because a much larger clone lies one nucleotide away. The chain recombines TRBV11-2 with TRBJ1-3; TRBD1 might be the D (5 bases). The germline CDR1 and CDR2 sequences are SGHAT and FQNNGV. The CDR3 consists of 15 residues. CDR3 loop: CASSSNRLSGDTIYF. CDR3 nucleotides: TGTGCCAGCAGCTCTAACAGGCTCTCTGGAGACACCATATATTTT.

This clonotype was recorded a few times. The V gene is TRBV29-1, the J gene TRBJ2-5; D perhaps matches TRBD1 (5 bases). There are 13 residues in the CDR3. V was cut by 2 bases and J by 3 bases, with 10 bases left in between. Germline lookup yields CDR1 SQVTM and CDR2 ANQGSEA. This chain's CDR3 is CSVEPEGEETQYF. Here the CDR3 DNA reads TGCAGCGTTGAACCGGAAGGGGAAGAGACCCAGTACTTC.

In this sample, this clonotype turned up many times. This chain connects TRBV4-3 to TRBJ2-7; the match to TRBD2 covers 7 bases. The V and J ends lost 0 bases and 4 bases, in that order; junction bases with no gene match: 3. The CDR3 loop spans 14 amino acids. Germline V CDR1 and CDR2: LGHNA, YSLEER. DNA for the CDR3: TGCGCCAGCAGCCAAGATCGGGGGGATTACGAGCAGTACTTC. It codes for CASSQDRGDYEQYF.

As to this clonotype: At one of its ends the junction is not consistent with the germline gene, which may arise from a read error. The chain couples TRBV7-8 to TRBJ1-2, with 9 nucleotides matching TRBD1. Germline V gives CDR1 SGHVS, CDR2 FQNEAQ. The CDR3 sequence is 15 residues long. CDR3 protein: CASSQTGGGKVGYTF. CDR3 coding DNA: TGCGCCAGCAGCCAGACAGGGGGAGGGAAGGTTGGCTACACCTTC.

This clonotype was observed at least ten times. This sequence joins TRBV20-1 and TRBJ2-4; 7 bases map to TRBD2. Looked up from germline, CDR1 is DFQATT and CDR2 is SNEGSKA (reference sequence). The length of the CDR3 is 13 residues. J gave up 4 bases and V 8 bases, and 8 bases lay outside the gene matches. The CDR3 DNA is TGCAGTTTATCCGAGGGAGGGAAAAACATTCAGTACTTC. This gives the protein CSLSEGGKNIQYF.